One and the same sample provided the 15 T cell receptor beta chains below, sequenced in a study of siplizumab effects on memory and regulatory T cells. The protocol was immunoSEQ multiplex PCR, while the TCRdb copy is restricted to in-frame clones and leaves out a portion. The sample has 90,000 to 120,000 clones, about 93% seen once. Material: Tregs sorted from blood. The receptors here all came from a human donor in good health.

This sequence joins TRBV5-6 and TRBJ1-2; possibly TRBD1 for D (5 bases). Germline V gives CDR1 SGHDT, CDR2 YYEEEE. The CDR3 is 14 amino acids. V was cut by 3 bases and J by 8 bases, with 17 bases left in between. The CDR3, as DNA: TGTGCCAGCAGCTGGGGACTGCCATCGGGAGGCTACACCTTC. This encodes CASSWGLPSGGYTF.

V usage is TRBV5-5 and J usage is TRBJ1-2; 9 nucleotides align to TRBD1. Germline V lookup: CDR1 SGHKS, CDR2 YYEKEE (reference sequence). The CDR3 has 15 amino acids. With V trimmed by 3 bases and J by 5 bases, 8 bases remained unmatched. In DNA, the CDR3 is TGTGCCAGCAGCTCGGGGACAGGGCCTTTTTATGGCTACACCTTC. Translating gives CASSSGTGPFYGYTF.

This clone has a handful of counts. This sequence joins TRBV6-5 and TRBJ1-6; the D is unclear. The germline gives CDR1 MNHEY, CDR2 SVGAGI. The CDR3 covers 12 residues. Trimming cost V 7 bases and J 6 bases, with 7 bases left between them. DNA for the CDR3: TGTGCCAGCATTCTGAGTAATTCACCCCTCCACTTT. It codes for CASILSNSPLHF.

This rearrangement joins TRBV4-1 to TRBJ1-3; possible D gene TRBD1, 6 bases. V dropped 0 bases and J dropped 1 base, with 16 bases sitting between them. The V gene's germline CDR1 is MGHRA and CDR2 YSYEKL. This CDR3 region has 18 residues. This chain's CDR3 is CASSQDDHRDWSGNTIYF. CDR3 sequence (DNA): TGCGCCAGCAGCCAAGATGACCACAGGGATTGGTCTGGAAACACCATATATTTT.

The CDR3 nucleotides are TGTGCCAGCAAAGTAACGAGCGGGGGGCCTCGGGACAATGAGCAGTTCTTC. Translating gives CASKVTSGGPRDNEQFF. This chain uses TRBV7-9 with TRBJ2-1; 9 bases are shared with TRBD2. The V gene end was trimmed by 7 bases and the J gene end by 5 bases; junction bases not matched to a gene: 15. This CDR3 has 17 amino acids. The germline V gene has CDR1 SEHNR and CDR2 FQNEAQ (reference sequence).

In DNA form, the CDR3 reads TGTGCCAGCTCACCCAGGGAGAACTATGGCTACACCTTC. Amino acid sequence: CASSPRENYGYTF. V gene TRBV18 combines with J gene TRBJ1-2, with D maybe TRBD1 (5 bases). Trimming stripped 3 bases from V and 2 bases from J, with 7 bases between. This CDR3 is 13 amino acids long. Per germline, CDR1 KGHSH and CDR2 LQKENI.

The rearrangement joins TRBV7-6 to TRBJ2-5; D might be TRBD1 or TRBD2, each matching 7 bases. This CDR3 has 14 amino acids. Germline values: CDR1 SGHVS, CDR2 FNYEAQ. V was trimmed by 11 bases and J by 2 bases, leaving 18 bases between them. For the CDR3, the DNA is TGTGCCTCCTCCAGGGGGGGTGGACAAGAGACCCAGTACTTC. Protein: CASSRGGGQETQYF.

The chain carries TRBV7-9 and TRBJ2-6; D gene ambiguous. Trimming left V 5 bases short and J 0 bases short, with 5 bases between. CDR1 SEHNR and CDR2 FQNEAQ come from the germline V gene (reference sequence). This CDR3 comprises 14 residues. The CDR3 DNA is TGTGCCAGCAGCCGAGCCTCTGGGGCCAACGTCCTGACTTTC. This sequence encodes CASSRASGANVLTF.

The CDR3 loop reads CASSLAGGKYNEQFF. The DNA for the CDR3 is TGCGCCAGCAGCTTGGCGGGGGGGAAATACAATGAGCAGTTCTTC. The rearrangement joins TRBV5-1 to TRBJ2-1, with TRBD2 matching 8 bases. This CDR3 has 15 residues. CDR1 and CDR2 from the germline V gene are SGHRS and YFSETQ. The V gene end was trimmed by 0 bases and the J gene end by 4 bases; junction bases not matched to a gene: 3.

The gene calls are TRBV5-6 and TRBJ2-7, with TRBD2 as a possible D gene (6 bases). This CDR3 region has 18 residues. With 2 bases removed from V and 3 bases from J, the gap between germline ends came to 24 bases. The germline gives CDR1 SGHDT, CDR2 YYEEEE. DNA for the CDR3: TGTGCCAGCAGCTTCACAATAGGTTGGTTTCCAGCGGGCTACGAGCAGTACTTC. This gives the protein CASSFTIGWFPAGYEQYF. Using reference TRBV5-6 and TRBJ2-7 for the parts outside the CDR3, the full variable domain is DAGVTQSPTHLIKTRGQQVTLRCSPKSGHDTVSWYQQALGQGPQFIFQYYEEEERQRGNFPDRFSGHQFPNYSSELNVNALLLGDSALYLCASSFTIGWFPAGYEQYFGPGTRLTVT.

J is TRBJ2-6 and V is TRBV11-3, with unresolved D. V was pared by 3 bases and J by 2 bases, with 2 bases between. The germline CDR1 and CDR2 sequences are SGHNT and YENEEA. The length of the CDR3 is 13 residues. This CDR3 is CASSFPGANVLTF. DNA of the CDR3: TGTGCCAGCAGCTTCCCTGGGGCCAACGTCCTGACTTTC.

This chain joins TRBV2 and TRBJ1-5; D is unresolved. Germline CDR1 reads SNHLY; CDR2 reads FYNNEI. The ends were cut back, 7 bases at V and 0 bases at J, with 4 bases in the middle. CDR3 length: 12 amino acids. CDR3 sequence reads: CASTFSNQPQHF. The DNA of the CDR3 is TGTGCCAGCACCTTTAGCAATCAGCCCCAGCATTTT.

The V call is TRBV2, the J call TRBJ2-1, with D tentatively TRBD2 (7 bases). The CDR3 loop spans 17 amino acids. Germline CDR1 is SNHLY and CDR2 is FYNNEI. V dropped 4 bases and J dropped 5 bases, with 21 bases sitting between them. The CDR3 loop is CASSGPRGGGVNNEQFF. CDR3 nucleotide sequence: TGTGCCAGCAGTGGGCCACGGGGCGGGGGCGTAAACAATGAGCAGTTCTTC.

This clone was detected many times. V and J are TRBV27 and TRBJ2-6; D tentatively reads TRBD1 or TRBD2 (5 bases each). The CDR3 has 18 residues. CDR1 is MNHEY, CDR2 SMNVEV, per germline (reference sequence). Trimming removed 2 bases from V and 0 bases from J, with 14 bases in between. CDR3 DNA sequence: TGTGCCAGCAGTTTAAGGGGCACAGGAGGCTCTGGGGCCAACGTCCTGACTTTC. This sequence encodes CASSLRGTGGSGANVLTF.

V and J are TRBV4-2 and TRBJ2-1; D might be TRBD2 (6 bases). The V gene's germline CDR1 is LGHNA and CDR2 YNFKEQ. Trimming cost V 0 bases and J 9 bases, with 21 bases left between them. The CDR3 spans 17 residues. Here the CDR3 DNA reads TGTGCCAGCAGCCAAGATATCCCAACAGGCGGCGGGGCTGAGCAGTTCTTC. Encoded protein: CASSQDIPTGGGAEQFF.